The 29 T cell receptor beta chains reported below all come from one sample, sequenced in a study of blood T cells in healthy people across ages. The use of a sample-barcoded 5' primer and a J-beta primer mix characterized a second PCR of roughly 6 to 11 cycles. TCRdb reanalysed the 5' RACE reads using MiXCR and keeps one entry per CDR3 protein. The sample carries roughly 830,000 distinct CDR3 sequences, around 68% recorded once. Sequencing was done on a sample of blood. These receptors were taken from a man aged 25 to 40 in good health.

This CDR3 is CASRGAGNNEQFF. The CDR3 DNA sequence: TGTGCCAGCAGGGGGGCGGGTAACAATGAGCAGTTCTTC. This chain uses TRBV7-2 with TRBJ2-1, with D tentatively TRBD1 (6 bases). The V and J ends lost 6 bases and 5 bases respectively, with 11 bases between them. The V gene's germline CDR1 is SGHTA and CDR2 FQGNSA. This CDR3 is 13 amino acids long.

The rearrangement uses TRBV7-2 and TRBJ1-5, with D perhaps matching TRBD1 (6 bases). Per germline, CDR1 SGHTA and CDR2 FQGNSA. The CDR3 loop spans 13 amino acids. V dropped 5 bases and J dropped 4 bases, with 9 bases sitting between them. The CDR3 protein is CASSRQENQPQHF. The CDR3 DNA follows: TGTGCCAGCAGCCGACAGGAAAATCAGCCCCAGCATTTT.

The V and J genes are TRBV2 and TRBJ2-7; D may match TRBD1 or TRBD2 (5 bases each). The germline CDR1 and CDR2 sequences are SNHLY and FYNNEI. The CDR3 has 16 amino acids. The V end lost 6 bases, the J end lost 0 bases, and 18 bases lay between the germline ends. The CDR3 DNA reads as TGTGCCAGCAGCGGGACCTGGCAGGCACGCTCCTACGAGCAGTACTTC. This encodes CASSGTWQARSYEQYF.

The chain employs TRBV20-1 and TRBJ2-5, with unresolved D. Germline CDR1 reads DFQATT; CDR2 reads SNEGSKA (reference sequence). With 6 bases removed from V and 5 bases from J, the gap between germline ends came to 25 bases. CDR3 length: 16 residues. The CDR3 region is CSAYYIPQLLGETQYF. CDR3 DNA sequence: TGCAGTGCCTATTACATCCCACAGCTTCTGGGGGAGACCCAGTACTTC.

The chain links TRBV28 to TRBJ2-5; TRBD2 matches 7 bases. The germline gives CDR1 MDHEN, CDR2 SYDVKM. The CDR3 sequence is 15 residues long. With 5 bases clipped from V and 11 bases from J, the junction kept 17 bases outside the gene matches. The DNA of the CDR3 is TGTGCCAGCAGTGCCGGGACCGGCCGGGAGGAGGAGCAGTACTTC. It translates to CASSAGTGREEEQYF. The full variable domain, completed using reference TRBV28 and TRBJ2-5, is DVKVTQSSRYLVKRTGEKVFLECVQDMDHENMFWYRQDPGLGLRLIYFSYDVKMKEKGDIPEGYSVSREKKERFSLILESASTNQTSMYLCASSAGTGREEEQYFGPGTRLLVL.

This clonotype occurred once. Germline is not matched at one junction end, which may reflect a read error. The chain recombines TRBV27 with TRBJ1-2; 8 positions agree with TRBD1. The germline CDR1 and CDR2 sequences are MNHEY and SMNVEV (reference sequence). The CDR3 is made up of 15 amino acids. The CDR3 region is CAGSLGVSGGGGYTF. DNA of the CDR3: TGTGCCGGCAGTTTAGGCGTTTCAGGGGGCGGGGGCTACACCTTC.

V gene TRBV5-1 combines with J gene TRBJ2-7; TRBD1 is a possible D gene (5 bases). V was shortened by 4 bases and J by 1 base, with 12 bases between the two germline ends. CDR1 SGHRS and CDR2 YFSETQ come from the germline V gene. The CDR3 covers 14 residues. CDR3 sequence: CASSRQTASYEQYF. The DNA of the CDR3 is TGCGCCAGCAGCAGGCAGACAGCGTCCTACGAGCAGTACTTC.

V is TRBV7-3 and J is TRBJ1-2; the D gene is possibly TRBD1 (5 bases). Trimming took 5 bases from V and 3 from J, leaving 13 bases between them. The CDR3 has 14 amino acids. Germline V gives CDR1 SGHTA, CDR2 FQGTGA. CDR3 DNA sequence: TGTGCCAGCAGCCCCGACGCAGGGCACTATGGCTACACCTTC. It encodes CASSPDAGHYGYTF.

This clonotype was counted between two and nine times. Here the CDR3 DNA reads TGCGCCAGCAGCTTGGTTACGGACAGCTCCTACGAGCAGTACTTC. Its translation is CASSLVTDSSYEQYF. The J gene is TRBJ2-7, the V gene TRBV5-1; tentative D call: TRBD1 (6 bases). CDR1 SGHRS and CDR2 YFSETQ come from the germline V gene. This CDR3 is 15 amino acids long. The V gene lost 0 bases and the J gene lost 0 bases, with 10 bases spanning the gap. Full variable domain (outside the CDR3, taken from reference TRBV5-1 and TRBJ2-7): KAGVTQTPRYLIKTRGQQVTLSCSPISGHRSVSWYQQTPGQGLQFLFEYFSETQRNKGNFPGRFSGRQFSNSRSEMNVSTLELGDSALYLCASSLVTDSSYEQYFGPGTRLTVT.

This sequence joins TRBV28 and TRBJ2-1; 11 nucleotides line up with TRBD2. The CDR3 loop spans 15 amino acids. Unmatched junction bases numbered 7, after V lost 2 bases and J lost 10 bases. Germline CDR1 reads MDHEN; CDR2 reads SYDVKM. CDR3 bases: TGTGCCAGCAGTTTAGCTAGCGGGGGGCTCAGGGAGCAGTTCTTC. Translation: CASSLASGGLREQFF.

V gene TRBV6-1 combines with J gene TRBJ2-7; D is unresolved. With 1 base removed from V and 5 bases from J, the gap between germline ends came to 6 bases. The V gene's germline CDR1 is MNHNS and CDR2 SASEGT. This CDR3 is built from 12 residues. In DNA, the CDR3 is TGTGCCAGCAGTGAAGGACTGGACGAGCAGTACTTC. Its translation: CASSEGLDEQYF.

J is TRBJ2-1 and V is TRBV25-1; D is perhaps TRBD2 (6 bases). The CDR3 runs to 12 residues. Germline-derived CDR1 and CDR2 are MGHDK and SYGVNS. Trimming cost V 0 bases and J 9 bases, with 6 bases left between them. CDR3 amino acids: CASSEYGGEQFF. The DNA of the CDR3 is TGTGCCAGCAGTGAATACGGGGGTGAGCAGTTCTTC.

At least ten counts were recorded for this clonotype. This rearrangement joins TRBV10-3 to TRBJ2-5; a possible D gene is TRBD2 (5 bases). Germline lookup yields CDR1 ENHRY and CDR2 SYGVKD. The length of the CDR3 is 12 residues. The V and J ends lost 10 bases and 5 bases respectively, with 14 bases between them. The CDR3 spells CATKNPGETQYF. The CDR3 coding sequence is TGTGCCACGAAGAACCCGGGGGAGACCCAGTACTTC.

This chain uses TRBV5-1 with TRBJ2-4, with TRBD2 as a possible D gene (6 bases). The CDR3 covers 14 residues. V gave up 5 bases and J gave up 8 bases, with 17 bases separating them. Germline assignment: CDR1 SGHRS and CDR2 YFSETQ. As DNA, the CDR3 is TGCGCCAGCAGTAGGGGCCGACTAGGGGACATTCAGTACTTC. Translating it yields CASSRGRLGDIQYF.

The genes are TRBV12-3 or TRBV12-4 and TRBJ2-3; D not resolved. With 2 bases removed from V and 1 base from J, the gap between germline ends came to 4 bases. The CDR3 totals 13 residues. The CDR3: CASSLLRTDTQYF. Written as DNA, the CDR3 is TGTGCCAGCAGTTTACTCCGCACAGATACGCAGTATTTT.

The chain carries TRBV2 and TRBJ1-2; no reliable D call. The CDR3 has 12 residues. Trimming shortened V by 7 bases and J by 3 bases, and 9 bases separated the two germline ends. Germline assignment: CDR1 SNHLY and CDR2 FYNNEI. This CDR3 is CASTRVDYGYTF. CDR3 in DNA: TGTGCCAGCACCCGAGTCGACTATGGCTACACCTTC.

Only a few counts were recorded for this clonotype. The chain joins TRBV13 to TRBJ2-4, with D unclear. V shed 5 bases and J shed 3 bases, with 5 bases lying between them. This CDR3 region has 12 residues. CDR1 is PRHDT and CDR2 is FYEKMQ in the germline V gene (reference sequence). The CDR3 region has the DNA TGTGCCAGCAGCCTAAACAAAAACATTCAGTACTTC. Its translation is CASSLNKNIQYF.

The chain has TRBV11-2 and TRBJ2-3; no firm D call. Per the germline V gene, CDR1 is SGHAT and CDR2 is FQNNGV. Deletions cut 4 bases from V and 2 bases from J, with 16 bases between. This CDR3 is built from 16 residues. The CDR3 bases are TGTGCCAGCAGCTCGCCGGGCCTTCTTCTCACAGATACGCAGTATTTT. It is translated as CASSSPGLLLTDTQYF.

Of note for this clonotype: At one of its ends the junction is not consistent with the germline gene, which may arise from a read error. This chain joins TRBV5-4 and TRBJ2-1; the D is unclear. TRBJ2-7 matches the DNA end more closely, so the J call is doubtful. The length of the CDR3 is 14 residues. CDR1 is SGHNT and CDR2 is YYREEE in the germline V gene (reference sequence). The CDR3 DNA reads TGTGCCAGCAGCTTGGGGATGGTCTCCTATGAGCAGTACTTC. Its protein is CASSLGMVSYEQYF.

The chain is built from TRBV7-9 and TRBJ2-1; 8 bases fit TRBD1. J was trimmed by 2 bases and V by 5 bases; bases with no gene match: 5. CDR3 size: 15 residues. Germline loops: CDR1 SEHNR, CDR2 FQNEAQ (reference sequence). In nucleotides, the CDR3 is TGTGCCAGCAGCGACCGGGACAGGACCTACAATGAGCAGTTCTTC. It is translated as CASSDRDRTYNEQFF. The full variable domain, completed using reference TRBV7-9 and TRBJ2-1, is DTGVSQNPRHKITKRGQNVTFRCDPISEHNRLYWYRQTLGQGPEFLTYFQNEAQLEKSRLLSDRFSAERPKGSFSTLEIQRTEQGDSAMYLCASSDRDRTYNEQFFGPGTRLTVL.

The table lists this clonotype with a few counts. V is TRBV27 and J is TRBJ2-1; possible D gene TRBD2, 6 bases. Germline values: CDR1 MNHEY, CDR2 SMNVEV (reference sequence). This CDR3 has 14 amino acids. V lost 4 bases, J lost 2 bases, and 9 bases lay in between. The CDR3 DNA sequence: TGTGCCAGCAGTTCCTGGGGGGCCTACAATGAGCAGTTCTTC. Protein product: CASSSWGAYNEQFF.

V is TRBV20-1 and J is TRBJ1-6; maybe TRBD1 (5 bases). The CDR3 spans 16 residues. The germline V gene encodes CDR1 DFQATT and CDR2 SNEGSKA (reference sequence). Trimming cost V 3 bases and J 0 bases, with 12 bases left between them. The CDR3 spells CSARPGLRSYNSPLHF. Written as DNA, the CDR3 is TGCAGTGCTAGGCCGGGACTACGCTCCTATAATTCACCCCTCCACTTT.

The chain employs TRBV29-1 and TRBJ2-3, with TRBD2 matching 16 bases. With V trimmed by 3 bases and J by 6 bases, 3 bases remained unmatched. The CDR3 runs 15 residues. The germline V gene has CDR1 SQVTM and CDR2 ANQGSEA. The CDR3 DNA reads as TGCAGCGTTGAGGGACTAGCGGGGGGGCTGGATACGCAGTATTTT. Translated, it gives CSVEGLAGGLDTQYF.

The chain joins TRBV2 to TRBJ2-1; 12 nucleotides align to TRBD2. Losses at the gene ends were 6 bases for V and 15 bases for J; bases not matched to a gene: 12. Germline CDR1 reads SNHLY; CDR2 reads FYNNEI. The CDR3 loop spans 14 amino acids. The CDR3 loop reads CASRSMTSGGPGFF. The CDR3 bases are TGTGCCAGCAGGTCCATGACTAGCGGGGGCCCCGGGTTCTTC.

On this clonotype itself: A much bigger clone sits one base away, suggesting this may be a read error. As DNA, the CDR3 is TGTGCCAGCAGCTCTCGACAGGGTAGTGATGAGCAGTACTTC. Amino acids: CASSSRQGSDEQYF. The rearrangement uses TRBV7-2 and TRBJ2-5; 7 bases map to TRBD1. The germline gives CDR1 SGHTA, CDR2 FQGNSA. CDR3 length: 14 residues. The junction had 13 bases not matched to a gene; V was cut back by 4 bases and J by 11 bases.

The chain uses TRBV29-1 and TRBJ2-2, with D maybe TRBD2 (5 bases). The CDR3 is made up of 12 amino acids. With 7 bases removed from V and 4 bases from J, the gap between germline ends came to 10 bases. Germline V gene data show CDR1 as SQVTM and CDR2 as ANQGSEA. The DNA of the CDR3 is TGCAGCGGTGGAGGAAGCACCGGGGAGCTGTTTTTT. Amino acids: CSGGGSTGELFF.

This clonotype was picked up one time. Here the CDR3 DNA reads TGTGCCAGCAGCCAAGATTCCCGGACAGGGACGAAGTCTGGCTACACCTTC. It codes for CASSQDSRTGTKSGYTF. This chain links TRBV3-1 with TRBJ1-2, with 8 bases fitting TRBD1. Looked up from germline, CDR1 is LGHDT and CDR2 is YNNKEL (reference sequence). The V segment lost 0 bases and the J segment 7 bases; nucleotides outside the gene matches: 13. CDR3 length: 17 residues.

This clonotype showed up just a few times. This chain uses TRBV14 with TRBJ2-6; 7 bases line up with TRBD1. The CDR3 is 19 amino acids. CDR1 and CDR2 from the germline V gene are SGHDN and FVKESK. Unmatched junction bases numbered 16, after V lost 4 bases and J lost 4 bases. The CDR3 protein is CASSPPWGQRLAGANVLTF. The CDR3 DNA sequence: TGTGCCAGCAGCCCCCCTTGGGGACAGCGTCTGGCAGGGGCCAACGTCCTGACTTTC.

The chain has TRBV5-5 and TRBJ2-1; D ambiguous. Germline values: CDR1 SGHKS, CDR2 YYEKEE (reference sequence). CDR3 size: 16 residues. V was shortened by 5 bases and J by 2 bases, with 17 bases between the two germline ends. CDR3 loop: CASRVTPGFAYNEQFF. The CDR3 DNA is TGTGCCAGCAGAGTAACCCCGGGTTTCGCCTACAATGAGCAGTTCTTC.